Listed below are T cell receptor beta chains from one sample, sequenced in a study of Graves' ophthalmopathy and Graves' hyperthyroidism. One entry per CDR3 protein, called by TCRdb with MiXCR from the multiplex PCR reads. The repertoire holds nearly 400,000 distinct CDR3 sequences, with approximately 20% as singletons. Sequenced: peripheral blood. These TCRs come from a woman younger than 35 with Graves' ophthalmopathy. Both conserved end residues are part of each CDR3. Fields, in order: D gene, J gene, clone size, V gene, CDR3 DNA, CDR3 protein. D genes are given only for firm matches. Size values are once, few and many counts, or a class for expanded clones, and some rows have none.

>TRBD1|TRBJ2-7|many|TRBV11-2
TGTGCCAGCGGCGAAGCCGGGACAGGGGATTACGAGCAGTACTTC
CASGEAGTGDYEQYF
>NA|TRBJ2-7|many|TRBV4-1
TGCGCCAGCAGCCAGCGCCCCTCCTACGAGCAGTACTTC
CASSQRPSYEQYF
>NA|TRBJ1-5|many|TRBV20-1
TGCAGTGCTAGTGAGACGATCAGCCAGCCCCAGCATTTT
CSASETISQPQHF
>TRBD1|TRBJ1-1|many|TRBV30
TGTGCCTGGAGGGGACAGGGGAACACTGAAGCTTTCTTT
CAWRGQGNTEAFF
>NA|TRBJ1-5|many|TRBV10-3
TGTGCCATCAGTGGGACCAATTCCGGGACGGATTATAGCAATCAGCCCCAGCATTTT
CAISGTNSGTDYSNQPQHF
>TRBD1|TRBJ2-4|many|TRBV11-2
TGTGCCAGCAGCTTAGCTGGCCGGGGACAGGAAAACATTCAGTACTTC
CASSLAGRGQENIQYF
>NA|TRBJ1-5|many|TRBV28
TGTGCCAGCAGCTTATCGGTCGGTGCGGTTAATCAGCCCCAGCATTTT
CASSLSVGAVNQPQHF
>TRBD2|TRBJ2-2|NA|TRBV6-2/TRBV6-3
TGTGCCAGCAGTTACAGGACTAGCGGGAGGGTCCCGAACACCGGGGAGCTGTTTTTT
CASSYRTSGRVPNTGELFF
>NA|TRBJ2-7|NA|TRBV24-1
TGTGACACCGTCCCGGCCGAGCAGTACTTC
CDTVPAEQYF
>NA|TRBJ2-7|many|TRBV19
TGTGCCAGTAGAGGGGTCGGGGACAACCCCTACGAGCAGTACTTC
CASRGVGDNPYEQYF
>NA|TRBJ1-1|many|TRBV6-5
TGTGCCAGCAGTTACTCGCTAGGCTACACTGAAGCTTTCTTT
CASSYSLGYTEAFF
>NA|TRBJ1-3|many|TRBV9
TGTGCCAGCAGCGTAATGGAGGCCTGGGGACGAGGAAACACCATATATTTT
CASSVMEAWGRGNTIYF
>TRBD1|TRBJ1-1|many|TRBV28
TGTGCCAGCACCAAAGGGGACAGTTTTCTCACTGAAGCTTTCTTT
CASTKGDSFLTEAFF
>TRBD2|TRBJ2-7|many|TRBV6-5
TGTGCCAGCAGTTACTTGGTGGCTAGCGGGGGCTCCTTCGAGCAGTACTTC
CASSYLVASGGSFEQYF
>TRBD1|TRBJ1-5|many|TRBV10-3
TGTGCCACCCGGACAGGGAGGAAAATCTATCAGCCCCAGCATTTT
CATRTGRKIYQPQHF
>NA|TRBJ2-6|many|TRBV19
TGTGCCTGCCGTCAGGAGGGGATCTCTGGGGCCAACGTCCTGACTTTC
CACRQEGISGANVLTF
>NA|TRBJ1-1|many|TRBV6-5
TGTGCCAGCAGTTACAGGGAGGGGTTCACTGAAGCTTTCTTT
CASSYREGFTEAFF
>TRBD1|TRBJ1-5|many|TRBV5-1
TGCGCCAGCAGGTCTGACAGGGGGCCAGATCAGCCCCAGCATTTT
CASRSDRGPDQPQHF
>NA|TRBJ1-1|many|TRBV7-3
TGTGCCAGCAGCTTACACATCAACACTGAAGCTTTCTTT
CASSLHINTEAFF
>NA|TRBJ2-6|many|TRBV2
TGTGCCAGCGCTGGTAAGGCTGGGGCCAACGTCCTGACTTTC
CASAGKAGANVLTF
>NA|TRBJ2-5|once|TRBV27
TGTGCCAGCACCCATCCCTGGGGGGGCAGCCAAGAGACCCAGTACTTC
CASTHPWGGSQETQYF
>TRBD2|TRBJ2-7|NA|TRBV3-1
TGTGCCAGCAGCCAAGATCTGCTAGCGGGAGGGCTCTACGAGCAGTACTTC
CASSQDLLAGGLYEQYF
>NA|TRBJ2-4|many|TRBV18
TGTGCCAGCTCACCACCCTACGTCCTAGCCAAAAACATTCAGTACTTC
CASSPPYVLAKNIQYF
>TRBD1|TRBJ2-7|many|TRBV4-2
TGTGCCAGCAGCCAAAACAGGGGTTCCTACGAGCAGTACTTC
CASSQNRGSYEQYF
>NA|TRBJ1-3|many|TRBV6-2/TRBV6-3
TGTGCCAGCACCGAAGGGGCTTCTGGAAACACCATATATTTT
CASTEGASGNTIYF
>TRBD1|TRBJ2-7|many|TRBV19
TGTGCCAGCGTCGGGACAGGGGACCACGAGCAGTACTTC
CASVGTGDHEQYF
>TRBD2|TRBJ2-7|many|TRBV6-2/TRBV6-3
TGTGCCAGCAGGAGCGGGAGCGTTTTGGATGAGCAGTACTTC
CASRSGSVLDEQYF
>NA|TRBJ1-1|many|TRBV19
TGTGCCAGTAGTATCGGGCCCGGGGGGAGGAACACTGAAGCTTTCTTT
CASSIGPGGRNTEAFF
>TRBD1|TRBJ1-1|many|TRBV11-2
TGTGCCAGCAGCAATGGACAGGGGACGGCTGAAGCTTTCTTT
CASSNGQGTAEAFF
>NA|TRBJ1-5|many|TRBV6-2/TRBV6-3
TGTGCCAGCAGTTACTGGTCCGTTAAGAGCAATCAGCCCCAGCATTTT
CASSYWSVKSNQPQHF
>NA|TRBJ2-7|many|TRBV20-1
TGCAGTGCTAGAGACCCCGGCAGGGTCTACGAGCAGTACTTC
CSARDPGRVYEQYF
>TRBD2|TRBJ2-6|NA|TRBV30
TGTGCCTGGAGTGGGGGGGGCTCTGGGGCCAACGTCCTGACTTTC
CAWSGGGSGANVLTF
>NA|TRBJ1-5|many|TRBV6-5
TGTGCCAGCAGTTCTGCGGCGGTGTATAGCAATCAGCCCCAGCATTTT
CASSSAAVYSNQPQHF
>NA|TRBJ1-2|many|TRBV5-1
TGCGCCAGCAGCCGCGGGGAGGGGAGCTATGGCTACACCTTC
CASSRGEGSYGYTF
>TRBD1|TRBJ2-7|once|TRBV6-1
TGTGCCAGTGCAAATGGCCGGGACAGCTCCTACGAGCAGTACTTC
CASANGRDSSYEQYF
>TRBD2|TRBJ2-5|NA|TRBV6-5
TGTGCCAGCAGTTACCCCGCCGGGACTAGCGGGGGGCGGGAGACCCAGTACTTC
CASSYPAGTSGGRETQYF
>NA|TRBJ1-5|many|TRBV24-1
TGTGCCACCAAAGGCCAGCCCCAGCATTTT
CATKGQPQHF
>TRBD2|TRBJ2-5|many|TRBV12-3/TRBV12-4
TGTGCCAGCAGCCAGGGACTAGCGAGGACCCAGTACTTC
CASSQGLARTQYF
>NA|TRBJ2-7|many|TRBV7-8
TGTGCCAGCAGCTCTTCGTCCAACGAGCAGTACTTC
CASSSSSNEQYF
>NA|TRBJ1-3|many|TRBV10-3
TGTGCCATCGGGTCGTCTGGAAACACCATATATTTT
CAIGSSGNTIYF
>NA|TRBJ1-6|many|TRBV18
TGTGCCAGCTCCCCGTGCCCCATCGCCAGAAATTCACCCCTCCACTTT
CASSPCPIARNSPLHF
>NA|TRBJ1-1|many|TRBV12-3/TRBV12-4
TGTGCCAGCAGCAACAGATTTACTAGGAACACTGAAGCTTTCTTT
CASSNRFTRNTEAFF
>NA|TRBJ2-5|NA|TRBV28
TGTGCCAGCAATAAGTTCCGAGAGACCCAGTACTTC
CASNKFRETQYF
>NA|TRBJ1-3|many|TRBV28
TGTGCCAGCAGTTTTAGAGACATCTCTGGAAACACCATATATTTT
CASSFRDISGNTIYF
>TRBD1|TRBJ2-7|many|TRBV28
TGTGCCAGCAGACCGGGACAGGGGATCCACGAGCAGTACTTC
CASRPGQGIHEQYF
>TRBD1|TRBJ2-5|NA|TRBV2
TGTGCCAGCACAACTGACCTAGGACAGGGAAGCGAGACCCAGTACTTC
CASTTDLGQGSETQYF
>TRBD1|TRBJ1-1|many|TRBV6-2/TRBV6-3
TGTGCCAGCAGTAAGGGACAGGGGGCCACTGAAGCTTTCTTT
CASSKGQGATEAFF
>NA|TRBJ1-1|many|TRBV5-1
TGCGCCAGCAGCTTGATAGTGAACACTGAAGCTTTCTTT
CASSLIVNTEAFF
>TRBD1|TRBJ1-3|many|TRBV28
TGTGCCAGCAGTTGGACAAACAGGGGAACTGGAAACACCATATATTTT
CASSWTNRGTGNTIYF
>NA|TRBJ2-5|many|TRBV5-6
TGTGCCAGCAGCGCCCGACTAGGAGAGACCCAGTACTTC
CASSARLGETQYF
>NA|TRBJ1-1|many|TRBV13
TGTGCCAGCAGCTACTCACAGGGAATCTTCGACACTGAAGCTTTCTTT
CASSYSQGIFDTEAFF
>TRBD1|TRBJ2-5|NA|TRBV11-2
TGTGCCAGCAGCCTTTGGACAGGGGGAAAAGAGACCCAGTACTTC
CASSLWTGGKETQYF
>NA|TRBJ2-2|many|TRBV24-1
TGTGCCACCAGTGATTTGCGTGGGCTCAACACCGGGGAGCTGTTTTTT
CATSDLRGLNTGELFF
>NA|TRBJ1-1|many|TRBV9
TGTGCCAGCAGCGTAGATCAGCACAGGAACACTGAAGCTTTCTTT
CASSVDQHRNTEAFF